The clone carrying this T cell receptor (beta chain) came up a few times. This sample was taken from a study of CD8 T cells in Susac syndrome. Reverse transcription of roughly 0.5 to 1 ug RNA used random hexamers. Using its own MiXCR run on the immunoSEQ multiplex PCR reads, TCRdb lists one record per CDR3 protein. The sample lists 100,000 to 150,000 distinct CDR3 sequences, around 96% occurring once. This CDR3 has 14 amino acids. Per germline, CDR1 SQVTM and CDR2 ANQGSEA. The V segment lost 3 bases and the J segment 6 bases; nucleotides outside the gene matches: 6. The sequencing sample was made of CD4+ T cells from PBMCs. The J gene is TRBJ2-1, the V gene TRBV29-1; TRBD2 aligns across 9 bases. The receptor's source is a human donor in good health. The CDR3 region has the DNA TGCAGCGTTGATGCCCTAGCGGGACCCAATGAGCAGTTCTTC. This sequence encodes CSVDALAGPNEQFF.